The entry below gives a single TCR beta chain sequence along with its context. Its antigen is undetermined. The data were taken from a study of T cell responses to AZD1222 COVID-19 vaccine. Per germline, CDR1 SGHDT and CDR2 YYEEEE. The CDR3 is 15 residues long. Deletions cut 0 bases from V and 0 bases from J, with 9 bases between. The study's findings and limits: Possibly, clonal diversity was underestimated; donors were largely white British and included more females. Nearly half of the spike-specific TCRs reportedly recognize variant regions that carry no mutations.

TCRdb's copy holds only in-frame clones and misses some; the assay was immunoSEQ multiplex PCR. The sample has roughly 93,000 clones, roughly 89% seen once. The sequenced sample was peripheral blood, obtained on day 0 of MenACWY control vaccination. The rearrangement uses TRBV5-6 and TRBJ2-5, with unresolved D. The clonotype originates from an adult in good health. The CDR3 reads CASSLVAADQETQYF. The CDR3 DNA sequence: TGTGCCAGCAGCTTGGTTGCGGCGGACCAAGAGACCCAGTACTTC.